A single TCR beta chain is shown here with its context. The antigen remains undetermined. The data originate from a study of cytotoxic CD8 clonotypes in ibrutinib-treated CLL. Overall study findings and caveats: Public clonotypes, found uncommonly, either contracted or stayed stable on treatment. Increased clonality at ibrutinib response gave way to a return toward baseline at progression.

With sequencing, the targeted depth ranged from 1 in 200,000 to 1 in 1 million T cells. Clones were sequenced by immunoSEQ multiplex PCR, and TCRdb holds only the in-frame ones, with some missing. Of about 300,000 clones in the sample, more than 70% are singletons; the top ten hold roughly 5%. The CDR3 consists of 15 residues. V was shortened by 2 bases and J by 10 bases, with 18 bases between the two germline ends. Per the germline V gene, CDR1 is KGHSH and CDR2 is LQKENI. The chain employs TRBV18 and TRBJ2-1; maybe TRBD2 (5 bases). The sequences come from PBMCs, collected at disease progression, from a patient treated with ibrutinib. This clonotype was obtained from a human donor with chronic lymphocytic leukemia. CDR3 nucleotides: TGTGCCAGCTCACCAAAGCGGATCCCCGGTATGGAGCAGTTCTTC. Its translation: CASSPKRIPGMEQFF.